The 12 T cell receptor beta chains listed next were all sequenced from one sample in a study of neurological immune-mediated disorders. TCRdb reanalysed the 5' RACE reads using MiXCR and keeps one entry per CDR3 protein. The data show about 44,000 distinct CDR3 sequences, with roughly 21% seen just once and about 4.7% held by the top ten. Time point reported: technical triplicate 3. The sample comprised PBMCs. These receptors originate from a man aged 60 to 75 with HTLV-1-associated myelopathy (HAM/TSP).

This clonotype has only one observation. This chain uses TRBV6-2 or TRBV6-3 with TRBJ1-1; D is ambiguous. V lost 2 bases and J 4 bases, leaving 8 bases between the germline ends. Germline V gene sequence: CDR1 MNHEY, CDR2 SVGEGT. The CDR3 consists of 13 residues. The CDR3 DNA reads TGTGCCAGCAGTTACACGAGGGCCACTGAAGCTTTCTTT. It translates to CASSYTRATEAFF.

The V call is TRBV27, the J call TRBJ1-5, with D tentatively TRBD1 (5 bases). The germline V gene has CDR1 MNHEY and CDR2 SMNVEV (reference sequence). V was trimmed by 2 bases and J by 2 bases, leaving 13 bases between them. The CDR3 contains 16 residues. DNA of the CDR3: TGTGCCAGCAGTTTAGAGGGGCAGGTAGGCAATCAGCCCCAGCATTTT. Amino acids: CASSLEGQVGNQPQHF.

The sample holds a few counts of this clonotype. The chain recombines TRBV12-3 or TRBV12-4 with TRBJ1-1; no definite D call. Trimming removed 4 bases at V and 6 bases at J, with 24 bases between. This CDR3 is 17 amino acids long. DNA of the CDR3: TGTGCCAGCAGTTCCCGTGGGATGCAAGTTCGCGTCGCTGAAGCTTTCTTT. Translating gives CASSSRGMQVRVAEAFF.

This clonotype was seen at least ten times. The V call is TRBV5-1, the J call TRBJ2-1; D unresolved. V dropped 4 bases and J dropped 5 bases, with 7 bases sitting between them. The CDR3 spans 12 residues. Germline V gene data show CDR1 as SGHRS and CDR2 as YFSETQ. The CDR3 sequence is CASSPEDNEQFF. The CDR3 DNA sequence: TGCGCCAGCAGCCCCGAGGACAATGAGCAGTTCTTC.

This clonotype was counted many times. The chain uses TRBV6-1 and TRBJ1-2; D remains ambiguous. V lost 8 bases and J lost 4, with 17 bases in between. The length of the CDR3 is 14 residues. Germline values: CDR1 MNHNS, CDR2 SASEGT. The CDR3 spells CASGGYGQLYGYTF. The CDR3 DNA is TGTGCCAGCGGTGGCTACGGTCAGCTCTATGGCTACACCTTC.

This clonotype was seen ten or more times. This sequence joins TRBV5-1 and TRBJ2-7; no firm D call. The CDR3 spans 14 residues. Germline loops: CDR1 SGHRS, CDR2 YFSETQ. V was trimmed by 0 bases and J by 6 bases, leaving 13 bases between them. DNA for the CDR3: TGCGCCAGCAGCTTGGAGCTCCAAGCCAGCGAGCAGTACTTC. Translation gives CASSLELQASEQYF.

This clonotype was recorded many times. V gene TRBV5-1 combines with J gene TRBJ1-1; D might be TRBD1 (5 bases). CDR1 SGHRS and CDR2 YFSETQ come from the germline V gene. The CDR3 totals 16 residues. V gave up 4 bases and J gave up 3 bases, with 19 bases separating them. CDR3 loop: CASSLGSPGGDTEAFF. CDR3 DNA: TGCGCCAGCAGCCTCGGGAGCCCCGGAGGGGACACTGAAGCTTTCTTT.

Many counts were recorded for this clonotype. The chain employs TRBV2 and TRBJ2-1, with D unresolved. Per the germline V gene, CDR1 is SNHLY and CDR2 is FYNNEI. V was shortened by 6 bases and J by 5 bases, with 11 bases between the two germline ends. The CDR3 length is 13 residues. This CDR3 reads CASSESRNNEQFF. CDR3 nucleotides: TGTGCCAGCAGCGAGTCCAGGAACAATGAGCAGTTCTTC.

This clonotype was recorded at least ten times. This chain joins TRBV5-1 and TRBJ2-2, with 8 bases lining up with TRBD1. This CDR3 has 15 amino acids. V dropped 3 bases and J dropped 1; count of bases not matched to a gene: 2. The germline V gene has CDR1 SGHRS and CDR2 YFSETQ. The CDR3 reads CASSSGGLNTGELFF. As DNA, the CDR3 is TGCGCCAGCAGCTCAGGGGGCCTGAACACCGGGGAGCTGTTTTTT.

This clonotype was detected ten times or more. The chain carries TRBV5-1 and TRBJ2-2, with 7 positions matching TRBD1. The V gene's germline CDR1 is SGHRS and CDR2 YFSETQ. The CDR3 has 14 amino acids. Trimming at V came to 4 bases and at J to 4 bases, leaving 4 bases not matched to a gene. The chain's CDR3 is CASSPTGPTGELFF. The CDR3 region has the DNA TGCGCCAGCAGCCCGACAGGGCCCACCGGGGAGCTGTTTTTT.

In this sample, this clonotype turned up many times. The rearrangement links TRBV10-3 to TRBJ1-6; no firm D call. This CDR3 spans 14 amino acids. Trimming took 0 bases from V and 5 from J, leaving 5 bases between them. Germline lookup yields CDR1 ENHRY and CDR2 SYGVKD. DNA of the CDR3: TGTGCCATCAGTGAGTCGCGGAATAATTCACCCCTCCACTTT. Its protein product is CAISESRNNSPLHF.

The chain links TRBV29-1 to TRBJ2-7; 11 positions agree with TRBD2. CDR1 is SQVTM, CDR2 ANQGSEA, per germline. This CDR3 comprises 14 residues. After removal of 2 bases from V and 5 bases from J, the junction contained 5 bases not matched to a gene. The CDR3 nucleotides read TGCAGCGTTGAAACTAGCGGGAGACCCCACGAGCAGTACTTC. Amino acids: CSVETSGRPHEQYF.